This TCR beta chain originates from a study of cytomegalovirus exposure and HLA in healthy donors. About the study: From around 180 million T cells, an earlier analysis saw under 140 million unique TCR beta sequences.

Each donor was healthy, and each was a bone marrow donor. Donors sampled were nominally healthy, though unrecorded immune exposures were likely. 60 Vbeta and 13 Jbeta primers were used in PCR. TCRdb's table, derived via immunoSEQ multiplex PCR, lists solely in-frame clones and lacks some. Here the sample spans approximately 76,000 clones, around 72% being singletons. This TCR was recovered from a woman in her thirties or forties in good health and CMV-seropositive. Material for sequencing was PBMCs.

CDR3 residues: CAISESNRSYSNQPQHF. The CDR3 coding sequence is TGTGCCATCAGTGAGTCGAACCGGAGCTATAGCAATCAGCCCCAGCATTTT. V gene TRBV10-3 combines with J gene TRBJ1-5; D is undetermined. V dropped 0 bases and J dropped 0 bases, with 12 bases sitting between them. Germline V gene data show CDR1 as ENHRY and CDR2 as SYGVKD. This CDR3 contains 17 residues.